Presented here are 19 T cell receptor beta chains from one specimen sequenced in a study of cytomegalovirus exposure and HLA in healthy donors. Vbeta (60) and Jbeta (13) primers were used in the PCR. Assay: immunoSEQ multiplex PCR; the TCRdb copy retains only in-frame clones and omits some. Of about 130,000 clones in the sample, less than 85% are singletons; the top ten hold roughly 3.5%. Sample: PBMCs. These receptors were obtained from a male donor in good health and CMV-seronegative.

Turning to this clone: The same CDR3 can be traced to other DNA sequences in this sample. This chain joins TRBV28 and TRBJ1-4; D is ambiguous. The germline gives CDR1 MDHEN, CDR2 SYDVKM. V gave up 6 bases and J gave up 5 bases, with 7 bases separating them. CDR3 size: 12 residues. The CDR3 reads CASSLPNEKLFF. The CDR3 region has the DNA TGTGCCAGCAGCCTACCCAATGAAAAACTGTTTTTT.

J is TRBJ2-2 and V is TRBV9; tentative D call: TRBD2 (7 bases). This CDR3 is 16 amino acids long. Germline V gene lookup returns CDR1 SGDLS and CDR2 YYNGEE. Trimming cost V 0 bases and J 4 bases, with 13 bases left between them. CDR3 amino acids: CASSVGGGGGTGELFF. The DNA for the CDR3 is TGTGCCAGCAGCGTAGGAGGGGGGGGTGGCACCGGGGAGCTGTTTTTT.

The chain employs TRBV7-3 and TRBJ2-3, with 7 positions matching TRBD1. With V trimmed by 5 bases and J by 8 bases, 7 bases remained unmatched. Germline V gene data show CDR1 as SGHTA and CDR2 as FQGTGA. CDR3 length equals 13 residues. DNA of the CDR3: TGTGCCAGCAGCCCTCGACAGGGAAGTACGCAGTATTTT. Amino acids: CASSPRQGSTQYF.

J is TRBJ1-4 and V is TRBV7-9; D uncertain. V gave up 6 bases and J gave up 6 bases, with 17 bases separating them. Germline loops: CDR1 SEHNR, CDR2 FQNEAQ (reference sequence). CDR3 length: 15 residues. This chain's CDR3 is CASSLRRPFDEKLFF. The CDR3 nucleotides read TGTGCCAGCAGTCTCAGGCGTCCCTTCGATGAAAAACTGTTTTTT.

The CDR3 here is CASREDRGLNQPQHF. CDR3 coding DNA: TGTGCCAGCAGGGAGGACAGGGGTCTAAATCAGCCCCAGCATTTT. The chain is built from TRBV2 and TRBJ1-5; 9 bases match TRBD1. Per germline, CDR1 SNHLY and CDR2 FYNNEI. After removal of 6 bases from V and 4 bases from J, the junction contained 7 bases not matched to a gene. The CDR3 contains 15 residues. The full variable domain, completed using reference TRBV2 and TRBJ1-5, is EPEVTQTPSHQVTQMGQEVILRCVPISNHLYFYWYRQILGQKVEFLVSFYNNEISEKSEIFDDQFSVERPDGSNFTLKIRSTKLEDSAMYFCASREDRGLNQPQHFGDGTRLSIL.

J is TRBJ2-2 and V is TRBV11-2; 12 bases are a match to TRBD1. J lost 7 bases, V lost 5 bases, and 8 bases had no gene match. The CDR3 sequence is 16 residues long. CDR1 and CDR2 from the germline V gene are SGHAT and FQNNGV. Here the CDR3 DNA reads TGTGCCAGCAGCGCTCCGGGACAGGGGGCGATCGGGGAGCTGTTTTTT. This codes for CASSAPGQGAIGELFF.

The chain employs TRBV15 and TRBJ1-2; 9 nucleotides agree with TRBD1. CDR1 and CDR2 (germline): LNHNV, YYDKDF (reference sequence). This CDR3 has 14 residues. With V trimmed by 3 bases and J by 6 bases, 5 bases remained unmatched. This CDR3 is CATSRARQGDGYTF. The CDR3 nucleotides are TGTGCCACCAGCAGGGCTAGACAGGGGGATGGCTACACCTTC.

The rearrangement uses TRBV6-5 and TRBJ1-4; D is ambiguous. In germline, CDR1 is MNHEY, CDR2 SVGAGI. This CDR3 spans 14 amino acids. Trimming removed 5 bases from V and 6 bases from J, with 13 bases in between. The CDR3 sequence: CASSPSGTHEKLFF. CDR3 in DNA: TGTGCCAGCAGTCCATCGGGTACACATGAAAAACTGTTTTTT.

The gene calls are TRBV5-8 and TRBJ1-5; TRBD1 matches 9 bases. V lost 4 bases and J lost 5; bases outside the gene matches: 13. Germline CDR1 SGHTS, CDR2 YDEGEE. The CDR3 extends over 17 amino acids. CDR3 in amino acids: CASSHWTGDRSDQPQHF. CDR3 DNA: TGTGCCAGCAGCCATTGGACAGGGGATCGGAGCGATCAGCCCCAGCATTTT.

The genes are TRBV5-1 and TRBJ2-5; 9 nucleotides agree with TRBD1. Looked up from germline, CDR1 is SGHRS and CDR2 is YFSETQ. The CDR3 covers 14 residues. V trimming: 0 bases; J trimming: 6 bases; junction bases outside the gene matches: 3. CDR3 residues: CASSLGTGEKTQYF. In nucleotides, the CDR3 is TGCGCCAGCAGCTTGGGGACAGGGGAGAAGACCCAGTACTTC.

The chain joins TRBV28 to TRBJ1-1; no firm D call. The CDR3 loop spans 12 amino acids. V lost 8 bases, J lost 5 bases, and 12 bases lay in between. The germline gives CDR1 MDHEN, CDR2 SYDVKM. The CDR3: CASGVGGTEAFF. The DNA for the CDR3 is TGTGCCAGCGGGGTCGGAGGAACTGAAGCTTTCTTT.

The V and J genes are TRBV13 and TRBJ2-7; no clear D. Germline-derived CDR1 and CDR2 are PRHDT and FYEKMQ (reference sequence). The ends were cut back, 5 bases at V and 5 bases at J, with 10 bases in the middle. CDR3 length: 12 amino acids. The CDR3 protein is CASSRRTDEQYF. In DNA form, the CDR3 reads TGTGCCAGCAGCCGTAGAACGGACGAGCAGTACTTC.

The chain combines TRBV10-3 with TRBJ2-5; no clear D. The end of the DNA fits TRBJ2-7 better, so the J call may be wrong. The CDR3 length is 14 residues. The germline gives CDR1 ENHRY, CDR2 SYGVKD. The CDR3 loop is CAISDQQQAYEQYF. CDR3 DNA sequence: TGTGCCATCAGTGACCAACAGCAGGCCTACGAGCAGTACTTC.

As for this clone: One end of the junction is discordant with germline, which a read error may explain. This rearrangement joins TRBV25-1 to TRBJ2-6, with D possibly being TRBD1 (5 bases). Germline V gene data show CDR1 as MGHDK and CDR2 as SYGVNS. CDR3 size: 15 residues. CDR3 sequence reads: CASSPQGAGANGLTF. The CDR3 DNA reads TGTGCCAGCAGTCCACAAGGGGCTGGGGCCAACGGCCTGACTTTC.

This CDR3 is CASSRLLAGVTDTQYF. The CDR3 DNA sequence: TGCGCCAGCAGCCGGTTACTAGCGGGGGTCACAGATACGCAGTATTTT. The rearrangement joins TRBV4-3 to TRBJ2-3, with 11 nucleotides matching TRBD2. Germline V gives CDR1 LGHNA, CDR2 YSLEER. V lost 4 bases, J lost 2 bases, and 5 bases stayed unmatched. This CDR3 has 16 residues.

The chain has TRBV15 and TRBJ2-7; maybe TRBD1 (6 bases). The CDR3 sequence is 11 residues long. Trimming left V 5 bases short and J 7 bases short, with 9 bases between. Germline CDR1 and CDR2: LNHNV and YYDKDF (reference sequence). The CDR3: CATSGQGEQYF. The CDR3 coding sequence is TGTGCCACCAGCGGTCAGGGGGAGCAGTACTTC.

The CDR3 loop is CSVQGGSVTGELFF. CDR3 nucleotides: TGCAGCGTTCAAGGGGGCAGTGTCACCGGGGAGCTGTTTTTT. V gene TRBV29-1 combines with J gene TRBJ2-2, with TRBD1 matching 7 bases. In germline, CDR1 is SQVTM, CDR2 ANQGSEA. The CDR3 has 14 residues. The trim removed 5 bases at V and 4 bases at J, leaving 7 bases unmatched.

V gene TRBV7-8 combines with J gene TRBJ2-5; 14 bases map to TRBD2. J gave up 1 base and V 5 bases, and 6 bases lay outside the gene matches. The CDR3 loop spans 17 amino acids. Germline-derived CDR1 and CDR2 are SGHVS and FQNEAQ. The CDR3 loop is CASSLRLAGGFQETQYF. CDR3 coding DNA: TGTGCCAGCAGCCTCAGACTAGCGGGAGGGTTCCAAGAGACCCAGTACTTC. Full variable domain (remainder filled in from reference TRBV7-8 and TRBJ2-5): GAGVSQSPRYKVAKRGQDVALRCDPISGHVSLFWYQQALGQGPEFLTYFQNEAQLDKSGLPSDRFFAERPEGSVSTLKIQRTQQEDSAVYLCASSLRLAGGFQETQYFGPGTRLLVL.

This rearrangement joins TRBV6-5 to TRBJ1-2; 9 bases map to TRBD1. In germline, CDR1 is MNHEY, CDR2 SVGAGI. V shed 6 bases, J shed 4 bases, and the junction held 9 bases outside the gene matches. The CDR3 sequence is 15 residues long. The CDR3 nucleotides read TGTGCCAGCAGATCTGGGACAGGGCTACCCTATGGCTACACCTTC. It codes for CASRSGTGLPYGYTF.